This TCR beta chain originates from a study of T cells after yellow fever vaccination. This clonotype was picked up many times. CDR3 length: 13 amino acids. Per the germline V gene, CDR1 is GTSNPN and CDR2 is SVGIG (reference sequence). The V and J ends lost 0 bases and 7 bases respectively, with 10 bases between them. MiXCR was run by TCRdb on the 5' RACE reads, yielding one entry per CDR3 protein. This table holds about 400,000 distinct CDR3 sequences, 11% found once. The origin of this receptor is a man between 18 and 29 years old who received the YFV17D yellow fever vaccine. The V and J genes are TRBV30 and TRBJ1-5; D is possibly TRBD1 (5 bases). This material consisted of PBMCs, taken on the day of the first yellow fever vaccination. The CDR3 protein is CAWSVQGDQPQHF. The CDR3 DNA follows: TGTGCCTGGAGTGTACAAGGGGACCAGCCCCAGCATTTT. Drawing the rest from reference TRBV30 and TRBJ1-5, the complete variable domain is SQTIHQWPATLVQPVGSPLSLECTVEGTSNPNLYWYRQAAGRGLQLLFYSVGIGQISSEVPQNLSASRPQDRQFILSSKKLLLSDSGFYLCAWSVQGDQPQHFGDGTRLSIL.